Listed below are T cell receptor beta chains from one sample, sequenced in a study of shared clonotypes between healthy human individuals. Using immunoSEQ multiplex PCR, the repertoire was profiled, and TCRdb retains in-frame clones only, with some absent. The sample includes millions of clones, around nine tenths of them seen just once. The sample consisted of naive CD4+ T cells sorted from blood. The receptors here all came from a man aged 18 to 29 in good health. Each CDR3 is given with its conserved first and last residue. The D gene is left open where the match is weak. Clone size appears in some rows only: once, few, many, or a class for an expanded clone.

j_call clone_size d_call v_call cdr3_nt cdr3_aa
TRBJ2-7 NA NA TRBV2 TGTGCCAGCACCGAAAGTTATTGGCTAAAGCAGGCCTACGAGCAGTACTTC CASTESYWLKQAYEQYF
TRBJ2-1 NA NA TRBV9 TGTGCCAGCAGCGTAGACTTCGGGACTGGGAACAATGAGCAGTTCTTC CASSVDFGTGNNEQFF
TRBJ2-2 NA TRBD2 TRBV19 TGTGCCAGTAGTATTAGGCTAGCGGGAGCTCTGCCCGGGGAGCTGTTTTTT CASSIRLAGALPGELFF
TRBJ2-1 NA TRBD2 TRBV10-3 TGTGCCACCCGGACTAGCGGACGCTACAATGAGCAGTTCTTC CATRTSGRYNEQFF
TRBJ1-6 NA NA TRBV7-9 TGTGCCAGCAGCTCTCGGGACATACATAATTCACCCCTCCACTTT CASSSRDIHNSPLHF
TRBJ2-5 NA NA TRBV18 TGTGCCAGCTCAATACAGGCGTCTCGCGAGACCCAGTACTTC CASSIQASRETQYF
TRBJ1-5 NA TRBD1 TRBV6-5 TGTGCCAGCAGTTCCGGACAGGGGGGGGCGGCCCAGCATTTT CASSSGQGGAAQHF
TRBJ1-5 NA TRBD1 TRBV19 TGTGCCAGTGACAACGGACAGGGAAAGCAGCCCCAGCATTTT CASDNGQGKQPQHF
TRBJ2-1 NA TRBD1 TRBV7-9 TGTGCCAGCCGCCCAGGCGGGACAGGGGGGGTTAGTGAGCAGTTCTTC CASRPGGTGGVSEQFF
TRBJ2-3 once NA TRBV5-1 TGCGCCAGCAGCCCTTCTCGGGGCGCGAGCACAGATACGCAGTATTTT CASSPSRGASTDTQYF
TRBJ2-3 NA TRBD2 TRBV10-3 TGTGCCATCGACGGCGGGGGGTCCACAGATACGCAGTATTTT CAIDGGGSTDTQYF
TRBJ2-1 NA NA TRBV6-4 TGTGCCAGCAGTGCCCTCCCGGGCATTGAGCAGTTCTTC CASSALPGIEQFF
TRBJ1-1 few NA TRBV11-2 TGTGCCAGCAAAGCCTTGGGGGGGAAAACTGAAGCTTTCTTT CASKALGGKTEAFF
TRBJ2-5 once TRBD1 TRBV5-1 TGCGCCAGCAGCTCTACAGGGGGTCAAGAGACCCAGTACTTC CASSSTGGQETQYF
TRBJ2-7 NA NA TRBV10-3 TGTGCCACCCACGGGGCAGGGGACCCCTACGAGCAGTACTTC CATHGAGDPYEQYF
TRBJ2-1 NA TRBD2 TRBV5-1 TGCGCCAGCAGCTTTCGTTTTGTTAGCGGGGGCTACAATGAGCAGTTCTTC CASSFRFVSGGYNEQFF
TRBJ2-3 NA TRBD2 TRBV30 TGTGCCTGGAGGAGTAGCGGGGGGGTGACAGATACGCAGTATTTT CAWRSSGGVTDTQYF
TRBJ2-3 NA TRBD1 TRBV18 TGTGCCAGCTCACCGGAGGACAGGAGTATCACAGATACGCAGTATTTT CASSPEDRSITDTQYF
TRBJ2-7 NA TRBD1 TRBV18 TGTGCCAGCTCACCACCGACAGGGGCCTTCTACGAGCAGTACTTC CASSPPTGAFYEQYF
TRBJ1-5 NA TRBD1 TRBV19 TGTGCCAGTAGTATAGGTAAAGGGGGCGTTCAGCCCCAGCATTTT CASSIGKGGVQPQHF
TRBJ2-3 NA TRBD2 TRBV9 TGTGCCAGCAATAACGGGGGGGCCCAGTCAGATACGCAGTATTTT CASNNGGAQSDTQYF
TRBJ1-2 NA TRBD1 TRBV2 TGTGCCAGCAGAGTGACAGGGCACAACTATGGCTACACCTTC CASRVTGHNYGYTF
TRBJ2-5 NA TRBD1 TRBV28 TGTGCCAGCAGTTCAGGGGGCTGGGGGGAGACCCAGTACTTC CASSSGGWGETQYF
TRBJ2-1 NA TRBD2 TRBV7-2 TGTGCCAGCAGAATTCGAGTGGGGGGGAGCTCCTACAATGAGCAGTTCTTC CASRIRVGGSSYNEQFF
TRBJ1-1 NA NA TRBV7-2 TGTGCCAGCAGCTTAGCTGACAGCACTGAAGCTTTCTTT CASSLADSTEAFF
TRBJ1-2 NA NA TRBV5-1 TGCGCCAGCAGCTTGCCCCAGGATAACTATGGCTACACCTTC CASSLPQDNYGYTF